Presented here are 23 T cell receptor beta chains from one specimen sequenced in a study of blood T cell repertoires in COVID-19. TCRdb's table, derived via immunoSEQ multiplex PCR, lists solely in-frame clones and lacks some. The table shows roughly 100,000 clones, with around 74% occurring only once. The sequenced material came from peripheral blood. These receptors were obtained from a woman in her sixties or seventies with acute or convalescent COVID-19.

This clone occurred once. The rearrangement uses TRBV6-5 and TRBJ1-2; TRBD1 matches 10 bases. Germline assignment: CDR1 MNHEY and CDR2 SVGAGI. Unmatched junction bases numbered 5, after V lost 0 bases and J lost 4 bases. The CDR3 spans 16 residues. The DNA for the CDR3 is TGTGCCAGCAGTTACTCAGCGACAGGGGGCGTCTATGGCTACACCTTC. Translating it yields CASSYSATGGVYGYTF.

This chain connects TRBV18 to TRBJ1-1; possibly TRBD1 for D (6 bases). Trimming cost V 1 base and J 6 bases, with 12 bases left between them. CDR1 and CDR2 from the germline V gene are KGHSH and LQKENI. The CDR3 is 14 amino acids. CDR3 DNA sequence: TGTGCCAGCTCACCACGACAGGCGGGGGCTGAAGCTTTCTTT. It codes for CASSPRQAGAEAFF. The complete variable domain, with remaining parts taken from reference TRBV18 and TRBJ1-1, reads NAGVMQNPRHLVRRRGQEARLRCSPMKGHSHVYWYRQLPEEGLKFMVYLQKENIIDESGMPKERFSAEFPKEGPSILRIQQVVRGDSAAYFCASSPRQAGAEAFFGQGTRLTVV.

The chain has TRBV3-1 (or the pseudogene TRBV3-2) and TRBJ2-2, with TRBD1 identical over 8 bases. The V gene's germline CDR1 is LGHDT and CDR2 YNNKEL (reference sequence). V trimming: 4 bases; J trimming: 3 bases; junction bases outside the gene matches: 13. There are 18 residues in the CDR3. Here the CDR3 reads CASSPNSYDRGYTGELFF. CDR3 in DNA: TGTGCCAGCAGCCCAAATTCCTATGACAGGGGCTACACCGGGGAGCTGTTTTTT.

A single count supports this clone. The chain combines TRBV2 with TRBJ1-6; D unclear. Per the germline V gene, CDR1 is SNHLY and CDR2 is FYNNEI. The germline V and J ends were trimmed by 5 bases and 7 bases, with 21 bases remaining between them. The length of the CDR3 is 17 residues. The CDR3 protein is CASSPPGGLRRNSPLHF. CDR3 nucleotide sequence: TGTGCCAGCAGTCCCCCCGGAGGTCTGCGGAGAAATTCACCCCTCCACTTT.

This chain uses TRBV30 with TRBJ1-1; D gene unclear. V dropped 3 bases and J dropped 1 base, with 9 bases sitting between them. CDR1 is GTSNPN, CDR2 SVGIG, per germline (reference sequence). CDR3 size: 13 residues. The CDR3 DNA reads TGTGCCTGGAGAATGGGCCCGAACACTGAAGCTTTCTTT. This sequence encodes CAWRMGPNTEAFF.

The rearrangement joins TRBV11-2 to TRBJ1-4, with D possibly matching TRBD1 (6 bases). Trimming removed 2 bases from V and 5 bases from J, with 12 bases in between. Per germline, CDR1 SGHAT and CDR2 FQNNGV. The CDR3 extends over 15 amino acids. CDR3 in DNA: TGTGCCAGCAGCTTATGGGGGGGGCGAAATGAAAAACTGTTTTTT. Translated, it gives CASSLWGGRNEKLFF.

V and J are TRBV2 and TRBJ1-5, with TRBD1 matching over 8 bases. Germline assignment: CDR1 SNHLY and CDR2 FYNNEI. J lost 4 bases, V lost 3 bases, and 2 bases had no gene match. The CDR3 runs 14 residues. CDR3: CASSEQGANQPQHF. The CDR3 nucleotides read TGTGCCAGCAGTGAGCAGGGGGCGAATCAGCCCCAGCATTTT.

The chain couples TRBV6-5 to TRBJ1-2; maybe TRBD1 (6 bases). Trimming cost V 7 bases and J 8 bases, with 20 bases left between them. The germline V gene encodes CDR1 MNHEY and CDR2 SVGAGI. CDR3 size: 14 residues. The CDR3 region has the DNA TGTGCCAGCACCACAGGGTTAGGGTTTAAGGGCTACACCTTC. Its translation is CASTTGLGFKGYTF.

The V and J genes are TRBV30 and TRBJ1-3; no reliable D call. The CDR3 covers 12 residues. Trimming left V 1 base short and J 5 bases short, with 6 bases between. Germline lookup yields CDR1 GTSNPN and CDR2 SVGIG (reference sequence). The DNA for the CDR3 is TGTGCCTGGAGTGCCGGGAGAAACACCATATATTTT. It yields the protein CAWSAGRNTIYF.

J is TRBJ2-1 and V is TRBV4-1; TRBD1 aligns across 8 bases. V trimming: 2 bases; J trimming: 7 bases; junction bases outside the gene matches: 16. Germline lookup yields CDR1 MGHRA and CDR2 YSYEKL. The CDR3 has 18 residues. Here the CDR3 reads CASSQPAGTGVVKNEQFF. The DNA for the CDR3 is TGCGCCAGCAGCCAACCCGCCGGGACAGGTGTTGTGAAAAATGAGCAGTTCTTC.

The rearrangement uses TRBV7-2 and TRBJ2-1; maybe TRBD2 (6 bases). Germline V gene sequence: CDR1 SGHTA, CDR2 FQGNSA. V was trimmed by 6 bases and J by 6 bases, leaving 15 bases between them. The CDR3 is made up of 14 amino acids. The CDR3 here is CASRRDFTANEQFF. In nucleotides, the CDR3 is TGTGCCAGCAGGAGGGACTTTACGGCCAATGAGCAGTTCTTC.

CDR3 sequence: CASREDGPPAAQHF. The CDR3 DNA sequence: TGTGCCAGCAGGGAGGACGGTCCACCAGCAGCCCAGCATTTT. The rearrangement links TRBV28 to TRBJ1-5; D not certain. CDR3 length: 14 amino acids. V was pared by 6 bases and J by 11 bases, with 20 bases between. Germline-derived CDR1 and CDR2 are MDHEN and SYDVKM.

The chain joins TRBV29-1 to TRBJ2-1; TRBD1 matches at 9 bases. V lost 6 bases and J lost 9; bases outside the gene matches: 9. The CDR3 contains 13 residues. Germline lookup yields CDR1 SQVTM and CDR2 ANQGSEA. CDR3 nucleotides: TGCAGCGTGACAGGGGGGGTTGCTCTTGAGCAGTTCTTC. Translation gives CSVTGGVALEQFF.

The genes are TRBV9 and TRBJ1-2, with D maybe TRBD1 (6 bases). Per the germline V gene, CDR1 is SGDLS and CDR2 is YYNGEE. Between the trimmed V and J ends, which lost 3 bases and 0 bases, there was a span of 9 bases. CDR3 length: 14 residues. The CDR3 sequence: CASSESGANYGYTF. CDR3 coding DNA: TGTGCCAGCAGCGAGTCAGGGGCTAACTATGGCTACACCTTC.

This clone was recorded a few times. The chain joins TRBV29-1 to TRBJ1-1; 8 bases line up with TRBD1. V gave up 6 bases and J gave up 4 bases; unmatched junction bases: 4. In germline, CDR1 is SQVTM, CDR2 ANQGSEA. This CDR3 has 12 amino acids. This CDR3 is CSVAGGGTEAFF. CDR3 DNA sequence: TGCAGCGTCGCAGGGGGCGGCACTGAAGCTTTCTTT. The entire variable domain, with the rest obtained from reference TRBV29-1 and TRBJ1-1, is as follows: SAVISQKPSRDICQRGTSLTIQCQVDSQVTMMFWYRQQPGQSLTLIATANQGSEATYESGFVIDKFPISRPNLTFSTLTVSNMSPEDSSIYLCSVAGGGTEAFFGQGTRLTVV.

V gene TRBV27 combines with J gene TRBJ2-7; no definite D call. V was cut by 0 bases and J by 4 bases, with 13 bases left in between. This CDR3 has 15 residues. Per germline, CDR1 MNHEY and CDR2 SMNVEV (reference sequence). CDR3 bases: TGTGCCAGCAGTTTATCGCTGGCAGTACAGTACGAGCAGTACTTC. This translates into CASSLSLAVQYEQYF.

The CDR3 DNA reads as TGTGCCAGCAGCTATACAGAGAACACTGAAGCTTTCTTT. Its translation is CASSYTENTEAFF. The V call is TRBV13, the J call TRBJ1-1; no definite D call. This CDR3 has 13 residues. Trimming removed 4 bases at V and 1 base at J, with 7 bases between. CDR1 is PRHDT, CDR2 FYEKMQ, per germline (reference sequence).

This clone was counted only a few times. This chain links TRBV19 with TRBJ1-5, with TRBD1 matching over 8 bases. The CDR3 has 13 residues. The germline V gene has CDR1 LNHDA and CDR2 SQIVND (reference sequence). The V gene end was trimmed by 9 bases and the J gene end by 7 bases; junction bases not matched to a gene: 8. CDR3 amino acids: CASLGQGQQPQHF. CDR3 nucleotides: TGTGCCAGCCTAGGACAGGGCCAACAGCCCCAGCATTTT. The entire variable domain, with the rest obtained from reference TRBV19 and TRBJ1-5, is as follows: DGGITQSPKYLFRKEGQNVTLSCEQNLNHDAMYWYRQDPGQGLRLIYYSQIVNDFQKGDIAEGYSVSREKKESFPLTVTSAQKNPTAFYLCASLGQGQQPQHFGDGTRLSIL.

This chain connects TRBV2 to TRBJ1-5, with no clear D. From germline, CDR1 is SNHLY and CDR2 FYNNEI. This CDR3 region has 13 residues. With 6 bases removed from V and 11 bases from J, the gap between germline ends came to 17 bases. The CDR3 loop is CASSVFDRGSQHF. The CDR3 nucleotides are TGTGCCAGCAGCGTCTTCGATCGAGGGTCCCAGCATTTT.

In this sample, this clone turned up a few times. V usage is TRBV9 and J usage is TRBJ1-1; weak D call: TRBD1 (6 bases). CDR3 size: 15 residues. From germline, CDR1 is SGDLS and CDR2 YYNGEE. Trimming took 3 bases from V and 4 from J, leaving 16 bases between them. CDR3 amino acids: CASSATRGTATEAFF. The DNA of the CDR3 is TGTGCCAGCAGCGCCACCAGGGGTACGGCCACTGAAGCTTTCTTT.

The chain combines TRBV28 with TRBJ2-1; TRBD2 matches 9 bases. V lost 6 bases and J lost 5; bases outside the gene matches: 14. The CDR3 length is 17 residues. CDR1 and CDR2 from the germline V gene are MDHEN and SYDVKM. CDR3 region: CASSPPRIAGVHNEQFF. The CDR3 region has the DNA TGTGCCAGCAGCCCCCCCCGGATAGCGGGGGTCCACAATGAGCAGTTCTTC. The complete variable domain, with remaining parts taken from reference TRBV28 and TRBJ2-1, reads DVKVTQSSRYLVKRTGEKVFLECVQDMDHENMFWYRQDPGLGLRLIYFSYDVKMKEKGDIPEGYSVSREKKERFSLILESASTNQTSMYLCASSPPRIAGVHNEQFFGPGTRLTVL.

The chain carries TRBV6-1 and TRBJ2-7; a weak D match, TRBD2 (6 bases). Trimming removed 2 bases from V and 3 bases from J, with 14 bases in between. Germline lookup yields CDR1 MNHNS and CDR2 SASEGT. The CDR3 loop spans 15 amino acids. In DNA form, the CDR3 reads TGTGCCAGCAGTGAAATGGCGGGGCAGTACTACGAGCAGTACTTC. Its protein product is CASSEMAGQYYEQYF.

The CDR3 region is CASSLGDSRRTEAFF. The DNA for the CDR3 is TGCGCCAGCAGCTTGGGGGACAGCCGAAGGACTGAAGCTTTCTTT. The chain combines TRBV5-1 with TRBJ1-1; 7 bases line up with TRBD1. From germline, CDR1 is SGHRS and CDR2 YFSETQ. Unmatched junction bases numbered 7, after V lost 0 bases and J lost 5 bases. This CDR3 region has 15 residues. Drawing the rest from reference TRBV5-1 and TRBJ1-1, the complete variable domain is KAGVTQTPRYLIKTRGQQVTLSCSPISGHRSVSWYQQTPGQGLQFLFEYFSETQRNKGNFPGRFSGRQFSNSRSEMNVSTLELGDSALYLCASSLGDSRRTEAFFGQGTRLTVV.